The next 20 T cell receptor beta chains were all read from a single sample in a study of blood T cells in healthy people across ages. A second PCR, run for about 7 to 12 cycles, used a sample-barcoded 5' primer plus a J-beta primer mix. Using its own MiXCR run on the 5' RACE reads, TCRdb lists one record per CDR3 protein. The sample has approximately 1.5 million distinct CDR3 sequences; approximately 32% are singletons. Sample: blood. The receptors originated from a woman aged 25-40 years in good health.

The chain joins TRBV29-1 to TRBJ2-5; 7 nucleotides match TRBD1. The CDR3 contains 13 residues. CDR1 and CDR2 from the germline V gene are SQVTM and ANQGSEA. Trimming took 7 bases from V and 11 from J; bases not matched to a gene: 16. DNA of the CDR3: TGCAGCGCTGAGACCCAGGGGGTGGACGGGCAGTACTTC. It codes for CSAETQGVDGQYF.

This clonotype was detected a few times. The V call is TRBV27, the J call TRBJ2-1; D may be TRBD1 or TRBD2 (5 bases each). The CDR3 consists of 12 residues. V was cut by 7 bases and J by 9 bases, with 13 bases left in between. CDR1 is MNHEY, CDR2 SMNVEV, per germline (reference sequence). The CDR3 here is CASKSGSIEQFF. DNA of the CDR3: TGTGCCAGCAAATCAGGGAGTATTGAGCAGTTCTTC.

This clonotype was detected only a few times. The V gene is TRBV18, the J gene TRBJ1-1, with TRBD1 as a possible D gene (6 bases). Looked up from germline, CDR1 is KGHSH and CDR2 is LQKENI. The CDR3 sequence is 16 residues long. Trimming shortened V by 2 bases and J by 0 bases, and 13 bases separated the two germline ends. This chain's CDR3 is CASSPSAGELNTEAFF. The DNA of the CDR3 is TGTGCCAGCTCACCATCGGCAGGGGAATTGAACACTGAAGCTTTCTTT.

The table lists this clonotype with many counts. This rearrangement joins TRBV9 to TRBJ2-3, with no clear D. Germline CDR1 is SGDLS and CDR2 is YYNGEE. The CDR3 runs 14 residues. Trimming removed 1 base from V and 0 bases from J, with 6 bases in between. This chain's CDR3 is CASSVLGSTDTQYF. As DNA, the CDR3 is TGTGCCAGCAGCGTACTCGGGAGCACAGATACGCAGTATTTT.

The chain uses TRBV5-1 and TRBJ2-3, with 10 bases matching TRBD2. The CDR3 consists of 14 residues. The germline V gene encodes CDR1 SGHRS and CDR2 YFSETQ. Trimming cost V 3 bases and J 7 bases; bases outside gene matches: 5. CDR3 sequence (DNA): TGCGCCAGCAGCTATCGGACTAGCGGTAATACGCAGTATTTT. Its translation is CASSYRTSGNTQYF.

The chain carries TRBV7-9 and TRBJ2-1; 9 nucleotides agree with TRBD1. CDR1 and CDR2 (germline): SEHNR, FQNEAQ (reference sequence). CDR3 length: 19 amino acids. V gave up 7 bases and J gave up 7 bases; unmatched junction bases: 23. The CDR3 spells CASIATRIWTGVGENEQFF. The CDR3 nucleotides are TGTGCCAGCATCGCGACCCGTATCTGGACAGGGGTAGGTGAGAATGAGCAGTTCTTC.

This clonotype was seen a few times. This chain joins TRBV6-5 and TRBJ2-7; the D gene is possibly TRBD2 (6 bases). CDR3 length equals 15 residues. V was shortened by 1 base and J by 3 bases, with 13 bases between the two germline ends. In germline, CDR1 is MNHEY, CDR2 SVGAGI. The CDR3 reads CASSYWRGGFYEQYF. The CDR3 DNA reads as TGTGCCAGCAGTTACTGGCGTGGGGGGTTCTACGAGCAGTACTTC.

The rearrangement uses TRBV29-1 and TRBJ2-1, with TRBD1 matching 8 bases. The V gene end was trimmed by 6 bases and the J gene end by 4 bases; junction bases not matched to a gene: 8. Germline V CDR1 and CDR2: SQVTM, ANQGSEA. The CDR3 consists of 14 residues. The CDR3 coding sequence is TGCAGCGTCATAGGACAGGGATTTTACAATGAGCAGTTCTTC. Residues: CSVIGQGFYNEQFF.

The CDR3 nucleotides read TGTGCCAGCAGCCAAGAACGGATCTCTGGAAACACCATATATTTT. Its protein product is CASSQERISGNTIYF. The J gene is TRBJ1-3, the V gene TRBV3-1; no reliable D call. The CDR3 spans 15 residues. Trimming pared 0 bases from V and 0 bases from J, leaving 6 bases between. Germline CDR1 LGHDT, CDR2 YNNKEL (reference sequence).

The table lists this clonotype with a few counts. This chain connects TRBV6-1 to TRBJ2-5, with D possibly being TRBD2 (7 bases). Germline V CDR1 and CDR2: MNHNS, SASEGT. Trimming shortened V by 1 base and J by 4 bases, and 16 bases separated the two germline ends. This CDR3 is built from 16 residues. The CDR3 protein is CASSEGKGGVRETQYF. CDR3 DNA: TGTGCCAGCAGTGAAGGGAAGGGGGGGGTTCGAGAGACCCAGTACTTC.

This clonotype was seen a few times. This chain uses TRBV7-2 with TRBJ1-2; D is undetermined. Germline V gene lookup returns CDR1 SGHTA and CDR2 FQGNSA. The CDR3 is made up of 14 amino acids. Trimming removed 0 bases at V and 4 bases at J, with 9 bases between. In DNA form, the CDR3 reads TGTGCCAGCAGCTTAGCCATAGAGGGCTATGGCTACACCTTC. Amino acids: CASSLAIEGYGYTF.

The chain employs TRBV28 and TRBJ2-4; 9 positions match TRBD2. The J call may be in error: the DNA end matches TRBJ2-7 better. Germline lookup yields CDR1 MDHEN and CDR2 SYDVKM. The CDR3 length is 17 residues. The DNA for the CDR3 is TGTGCCAGCAGTTTCCCCCCATGGCGGGAGGGCCTCTACGAGCAGTACTTC. It translates to CASSFPPWREGLYEQYF.

This clonotype has ten or more counts. The chain recombines TRBV29-1 with TRBJ2-7; D not certain. The V gene lost 6 bases and the J gene lost 0 bases, with 15 bases spanning the gap. CDR3 length equals 14 residues. Germline V CDR1 and CDR2: SQVTM, ANQGSEA. The CDR3 is CSVETGSSSYEQYF. The CDR3 nucleotides read TGCAGCGTCGAAACCGGGTCGAGCTCCTACGAGCAGTACTTC.

This clonotype was seen only once. This rearrangement joins TRBV28 to TRBJ2-5; maybe TRBD2 (6 bases). This CDR3 has 15 amino acids. In germline, CDR1 is MDHEN, CDR2 SYDVKM. Trimming left V 6 bases short and J 2 bases short, with 16 bases between. In DNA, the CDR3 is TGTGCCAGCAGGTCCTCGTCACTAGCTCAAGAGACCCAGTACTTC. Its protein is CASRSSSLAQETQYF.

The rearrangement uses TRBV10-3 and TRBJ1-2, with D uncertain. Germline lookup yields CDR1 ENHRY and CDR2 SYGVKD. V lost 0 bases and J 3 bases, leaving 8 bases between the germline ends. The CDR3 totals 14 residues. The CDR3 region is CAISESSTDYGYTF. For the CDR3, the DNA is TGTGCCATCAGTGAGTCTTCCACTGACTATGGCTACACCTTC.

The chain employs TRBV20-1 and TRBJ2-7, with TRBD2 identical over 8 bases. In germline, CDR1 is DFQATT, CDR2 SNEGSKA (reference sequence). The CDR3 has 14 residues. V was clipped by 1 base and J by 4 bases; unmatched bases: 6. CDR3 nucleotide sequence: TGCAGTGCTAGAGTCGAGCGGGGGTCTTACGAGCAGTACTTC. It encodes CSARVERGSYEQYF.

The chain links TRBV6-1 to TRBJ2-3; D is uncertain. Germline V CDR1 and CDR2: MNHNS, SASEGT. This CDR3 has 13 residues. Trimming took 8 bases from V and 4 from J, leaving 13 bases between them. In nucleotides, the CDR3 is TGTGCCAGCCCCGCGATAAGCGCAGATACGCAGTATTTT. Protein sequence: CASPAISADTQYF.

This clonotype was found a few times. This chain connects TRBV5-1 to TRBJ2-1; 11 bases map to TRBD2. This CDR3 is built from 18 residues. V trimming: 0 bases; J trimming: 0 bases; junction bases outside the gene matches: 5. The germline V gene encodes CDR1 SGHRS and CDR2 YFSETQ. The CDR3 DNA reads as TGCGCCAGCAGCTTGGGGCTAGCGGGGGGCCTCTCCTACAATGAGCAGTTCTTC. It specifies CASSLGLAGGLSYNEQFF.

The V gene is TRBV20-1, the J gene TRBJ2-5, with 11 bases aligning to TRBD2. Per germline, CDR1 DFQATT and CDR2 SNEGSKA (reference sequence). The CDR3 is 15 residues long. V trimming: 7 bases; J trimming: 3 bases; junction bases outside the gene matches: 10. For the CDR3, the DNA is TGCAGTGTTGGAAGTAGCGGGAGGGCCAAAGAGACCCAGTACTTC. Protein product: CSVGSSGRAKETQYF.

About this clonotype: At one end the junction does not follow the germline gene, possibly because of a read error. The chain uses TRBV5-1 and TRBJ1-4, with 8 bases identical to TRBD1. The CDR3 totals 14 residues. Germline V gene sequence: CDR1 SGHRS, CDR2 YFSETQ. The CDR3 region is CASSAGQEEEKRFF. The DNA for the CDR3 is TGCGCCAGCAGCGCGGGACAGGAAGAGGAAAAACGGTTTTTT.